The clone carrying this TCR beta chain was counted a few times. The antigen is undetermined. The data are from a study of blood T cells in healthy people across ages. Study-level results: Unsorted PBMCs blocked a conclusive comparison of naive and antigen-experienced cells.

A second roughly 6 to 11 cycle PCR used barcoded and J-beta primers. Each CDR3 protein gets one entry after TCRdb re-called the 5' RACE reads with MiXCR. Here the sample spans 800,000 to 950,000 distinct CDR3 sequences, 25% to 30% being singletons. This sample also belongs to another study, concerning T cells of mothers and their children.

Input material: blood. The TCR originated in a woman between 40 and 50 years old in good health.

CDR3 protein: CASSLGPGGEQFF. In DNA, the CDR3 is TGTGCCAGCAGCTTAGGTCCGGGCGGTGAGCAGTTCTTC. The V call is TRBV5-4, the J call TRBJ2-1; D uncertain. The CDR3 totals 13 residues. V was trimmed by 2 bases and J by 9 bases, leaving 12 bases between them. Germline loops: CDR1 SGHNT, CDR2 YYREEE (reference sequence).